This T cell receptor beta chain was captured in a study of T-cell memory formation after mild COVID-19. Study results and caveats: While clones contracting from day 15 to 85 were balanced between CD4 and CD8, later expanders leaned CD4+. Memory sampled before infection contained some responding clones, suggesting cross-reactive memory joined.

Trimming left V 5 bases short and J 3 bases short, with 14 bases between. Looked up from germline, CDR1 is SGHVS and CDR2 is FNYEAQ. The CDR3 consists of 14 residues. Via MiXCR, TCRdb re-called the 5' RACE reads, giving one row per CDR3 protein. The data hold roughly 100,000 distinct CDR3 sequences, with 9.5% to 15% observed a single time. This clonotype was seen a few times. Its target is not known. The rearrangement uses TRBV7-6 and TRBJ2-7; tentative D call: TRBD2 (7 bases). Sequencing used PBMCs or a T cell subset sorted from them (not recorded which). This TCR came from an adult woman who had mild COVID-19 (a few samples of this study predate the infection). Cell type and time point are not known. This CDR3 reads CASSQRGGSYEQYF. The DNA for the CDR3 is TGTGCCAGCAGCCAAAGGGGGGGCAGCTACGAGCAGTACTTC.